The 5 T cell receptor beta chains below come from one sample, sequenced in a study of shared clonotypes between healthy human individuals. Produced via immunoSEQ multiplex PCR; TCRdb's table is partial and in-frame only. The profile shows over a million clones, roughly 74% of them singletons. The sample taken for sequencing was memory CD4+ T cells from PBMCs. The sample's subset: CD45RA-negative fraction. These receptors were taken from a man aged 18 to 29 in good health. Some clones in this sample may be carry-over from other donors' samples.

The CDR3 is CSALDRFGYTF. The CDR3 nucleotides read TGCAGTGCCCTGGACAGGTTTGGCTACACCTTC. V is TRBV20-1 and J is TRBJ1-2; 7 nucleotides align to TRBD1. Germline V gene data show CDR1 as DFQATT and CDR2 as SNEGSKA (reference sequence). There are 11 residues in the CDR3. V dropped 6 bases and J dropped 7; count of bases not matched to a gene: 5.

CDR3 in DNA: TGTGCCAGCAGCTTCGGGGTTTCAGATACGCAGTATTTT. It is translated as CASSFGVSDTQYF. The chain is built from TRBV7-3 and TRBJ2-3, with a weak D call TRBD2 (5 bases). CDR3 length equals 13 residues. Looked up from germline, CDR1 is SGHTA and CDR2 is FQGTGA. The V end lost 3 bases, the J end lost 4 bases, and 8 bases lay between the germline ends.

To note about this clone: The CDR3 end shows no conserved phenylalanine or tryptophan, and so a read error is likely. J is TRBJ2-2 and V is TRBV30; 8 bases line up with TRBD2. This CDR3 region has 15 residues. The germline CDR1 and CDR2 sequences are GTSNPN and SVGIG (reference sequence). Trimming took 2 bases from V and 0 from J; bases not matched to a gene: 2. This CDR3 reads CAWSPGLANTGELFL. The CDR3 DNA reads TGTGCCTGGAGTCCGGGACTAGCGAACACCGGGGAGCTGTTTCTT.

J is TRBJ1-1 and V is TRBV9; D not certain. Between the trimmed V and J ends, which lost 2 bases and 5 bases, there was a span of 10 bases. The CDR3 runs 13 residues. From germline, CDR1 is SGDLS and CDR2 YYNGEE. The CDR3, as DNA: TGTGCCAGCAGCGTCGGACTGAGTACTGAAGCTTTCTTT. Protein sequence: CASSVGLSTEAFF. Full variable domain (outside the CDR3, taken from reference TRBV9 and TRBJ1-1): DSGVTQTPKHLITATGQRVTLRCSPRSGDLSVYWYQQSLDQGLQFLIQYYNGEERAKGNILERFSAQQFPDLHSELNLSSLELGDSALYFCASSVGLSTEAFFGQGTRLTVV.

This clone was seen once. V is TRBV5-4 and J is TRBJ2-7; 8 positions match TRBD1. The junction had 8 bases not matched to a gene; V was cut back by 3 bases and J by 0 bases. The germline gives CDR1 SGHNT, CDR2 YYREEE (reference sequence). The CDR3 length is 16 residues. The CDR3 DNA is TGTGCCAGCAGCTCAGGGGGCGCGGGGACCTCCTACGAGCAGTACTTC. Its translation: CASSSGGAGTSYEQYF.